This T cell receptor (beta chain) was captured in a study of blood T cell repertoires in COVID-19. Study-wide background: The origin of the acute and convalescent COVID-19 samples was the United States, Italy and Spain.

As originally analysed: Amplification from reference gene primers served as the basis for estimated nucleated cell counts. Clones were sequenced by immunoSEQ multiplex PCR, and TCRdb holds only the in-frame ones, with some missing. D and trimming were read from the DNA, whereas the V and J calls and clone size are those reported in that table. The sample consists of 150,000 to 180,000 clones, about 80% of them appearing once. The sequence was collected from an older woman with acute or convalescent COVID-19. The sequenced sample consisted of peripheral blood.

The CDR3 DNA reads TGTGCCAGCAGCCGCCTTGGACAGGGGGTCTACGAGCAGTACGTC. Translated: CASSRLGQGVYEQYV. The V gene is TRBV7-2, the J gene TRBJ2-7, with TRBD1 identical over 10 bases. J was trimmed by 3 bases and V by 5 bases; bases with no gene match: 7. This CDR3 is built from 15 residues. The germline gives CDR1 SGHTA, CDR2 FQGNSA.